This passage covers 21 T cell receptor beta chains from one sample sequenced in a study of blood T cells in healthy people across ages. The use of a sample-barcoded 5' primer and a J-beta primer mix characterized a second PCR of about 7 to 12 cycles. TCRdb re-called the 5' RACE reads through MiXCR, storing one row per CDR3 protein. The table has about 810,000 distinct CDR3 sequences, under 40% seen once. Sequencing input: blood. Every receptor here comes from a man between 18 and 35 years old in good health.

This rearrangement joins TRBV29-1 to TRBJ2-2; TRBD2 matches 10 bases. The CDR3 extends over 13 amino acids. Germline V CDR1 and CDR2: SQVTM, ANQGSEA. Trimming removed 6 bases from V and 6 bases from J; junction bases left unmatched: 4. The CDR3 DNA reads TGCAGCGTCGCTAGCGGGGGCTCCGGGGAGCTGTTTTTT. Translation: CSVASGGSGELFF.

The chain links TRBV10-2 to TRBJ2-4; TRBD2 matches at 13 bases. The J call is uncertain, as TRBJ2-5 better fits the DNA end. Germline CDR1 and CDR2: WSHSY and SAAADI. The CDR3 is 17 residues long. The CDR3 DNA reads as TGCGCCAGCAGTGAAACTAGCGGGAGGGCCTACCGGGAGACCCAGTACTTC. Its translation is CASSETSGRAYRETQYF.

The CDR3 DNA follows: TGTGCCAGCAGCCAAGGGGGACAGGGTGGACAGCCCCAGCATTTT. Translated, it gives CASSQGGQGGQPQHF. The V call is TRBV3-1, the J call TRBJ1-5; 9 bases agree with TRBD1. Trimming cost V 1 base and J 7 bases; bases outside gene matches: 5. There are 15 residues in the CDR3. The germline CDR1 and CDR2 sequences are LGHDT and YNNKEL (reference sequence). Variable domain in full (rest from reference TRBV3-1 and TRBJ1-5): DTAVSQTPKYLVTQMGNDKSIKCEQNLGHDTMYWYKQDSKKFLKIMFSYNNKELIINETVPNRFSPKSPDKAHLNLHINSLELGDSAVYFCASSQGGQGGQPQHFGDGTRLSIL.

This chain links TRBV10-3 with TRBJ2-5; possible D gene TRBD2, 6 bases. Germline loops: CDR1 ENHRY, CDR2 SYGVKD. Trimming removed 6 bases from V and 12 bases from J, with 23 bases in between. The CDR3 covers 14 residues. The CDR3 sequence: CAISPLRDSLPEYF. The CDR3 bases are TGTGCCATCAGCCCCCTCCGGGACTCACTCCCTGAGTACTTC.

This clonotype has just a few counts. The V and J genes are TRBV6-2 or TRBV6-3 and TRBJ1-2; no clear D gene. CDR1 and CDR2 from the germline V gene are MNHEY and SVGEGT. This CDR3 is 12 amino acids long. V shed 5 bases and J shed 6 bases, with 10 bases lying between them. The CDR3 DNA reads as TGTGCCAGCAGTGCGAGTGTCGATGGCTACACCTTC. Translating gives CASSASVDGYTF.

This chain connects TRBV7-2 to TRBJ2-5; D ambiguous. Between the trimmed V and J ends, which lost 1 base and 4 bases, there was a span of 10 bases. This CDR3 region has 14 residues. Germline CDR1 reads SGHTA; CDR2 reads FQGNSA. CDR3 nucleotide sequence: TGTGCCAGCAGCTTAGAGGTAGTTACAGAGACCCAGTACTTC. Encoded protein: CASSLEVVTETQYF.

This clonotype was seen more than once but under ten times. The rearrangement links TRBV20-1 to TRBJ2-1, with D possibly TRBD1 on 5 matching bases. Germline CDR1 is DFQATT and CDR2 is SNEGSKA (reference sequence). The CDR3 contains 17 residues. Deletions cut 5 bases from V and 2 bases from J, with 22 bases between. The CDR3 coding sequence is TGCAGTGCTCATGGTCCATTTGGGGCGGAGACCTACAATGAGCAGTTCTTC. It is translated as CSAHGPFGAETYNEQFF.

The chain couples TRBV9 to TRBJ2-1; D is undetermined. From germline, CDR1 is SGDLS and CDR2 YYNGEE. V shed 0 bases and J shed 0 bases, with 7 bases lying between them. This CDR3 is 15 amino acids long. CDR3 DNA sequence: TGTGCCAGCAGCGTAGGTATACCCTCCTACAATGAGCAGTTCTTC. It encodes CASSVGIPSYNEQFF.

Turning to this clonotype: Since a much larger clone is just one base distant, this may be a read error. V is TRBV20-1 and J is TRBJ2-5, with TRBD1 as a possible D gene (5 bases). The V end lost 6 bases, the J end lost 11 bases, and 22 bases lay between the germline ends. Germline lookup yields CDR1 DFQATT and CDR2 SNEGSKA (reference sequence). This CDR3 spans 13 amino acids. The CDR3 protein is CSARPSGNNEQYF. The DNA of the CDR3 is TGCAGTGCCCGGCCTTCAGGGAACAATGAGCAGTACTTC.

This clonotype was counted only a few times. The CDR3 nucleotides are TGTGCCATCAGTGAGTCATCTGGCCGAGGCTACGAGCAGTACTTC. The encoded protein is CAISESSGRGYEQYF. The chain is built from TRBV10-3 and TRBJ2-7; D gene unclear. The CDR3 totals 15 residues. The V gene's germline CDR1 is ENHRY and CDR2 SYGVKD. Trimming cost V 0 bases and J 3 bases, with 12 bases left between them.

This clonotype was detected once. The chain uses TRBV4-3 and TRBJ1-6; D is perhaps TRBD1 (5 bases). Germline V gene lookup returns CDR1 LGHNA and CDR2 YSLEER. CDR3 length: 14 amino acids. Trimming removed 4 bases at V and 4 bases at J, with 8 bases between. CDR3 sequence: CASSRGRYNSPLHF. The CDR3 DNA reads TGCGCCAGCAGCCGGGGCCGTTATAATTCACCCCTCCACTTT.

Worth noting for this clonotype: This may be a read error: a much more frequent sequence differs by one nucleotide. The chain combines TRBV5-6 with TRBJ2-3; D is unresolved. This CDR3 spans 13 amino acids. The germline V gene encodes CDR1 SGHDT and CDR2 YYEEEE. CDR3 loop: CASSPRSSDTRYF. The CDR3, as DNA: TGTGCCAGCAGCCCCCGTTCGTCGGATACGCGGTATTTT. Full variable domain (remainder filled in from reference TRBV5-6 and TRBJ2-3): DAGVTQSPTHLIKTRGQQVTLRCSPKSGHDTVSWYQQALGQGPQFIFQYYEEEERQRGNFPDRFSGHQFPNYSSELNVNALLLGDSALYLCASSPRSSDTRYFGPGTRLTVL.

The V call is TRBV15, the J call TRBJ1-6; possible D gene TRBD1, 5 bases. Germline CDR1 reads LNHNV; CDR2 reads YYDKDF (reference sequence). CDR3 length: 14 amino acids. V lost 8 bases and J lost 6, with 14 bases in between. CDR3 DNA sequence: TGTGCCACCCGCCGGGACCTCGGTAATTCACCCCTCCACTTT. Protein: CATRRDLGNSPLHF.

The V call is TRBV27, the J call TRBJ1-1; 7 bases are shared with TRBD1. J lost 4 bases, V lost 4 bases, and 3 bases had no gene match. CDR3 length: 13 amino acids. Germline V gene data show CDR1 as MNHEY and CDR2 as SMNVEV (reference sequence). The CDR3 reads CASSSGQATEAFF. The CDR3, as DNA: TGTGCCAGCAGTTCCGGACAGGCCACTGAAGCTTTCTTT.

V gene TRBV4-3 combines with J gene TRBJ1-2; 7 nucleotides line up with TRBD1. The CDR3 spans 14 residues. V gave up 2 bases and J gave up 5 bases; unmatched junction bases: 5. In germline, CDR1 is LGHNA, CDR2 YSLEER. CDR3 loop: CASSQTPGGYGYTF. CDR3 nucleotide sequence: TGCGCCAGCAGCCAAACCCCAGGGGGGTATGGCTACACCTTC.

The chain joins TRBV7-8 to TRBJ1-5, with D perhaps matching TRBD1 (5 bases). V lost 2 bases and J lost 7, with 12 bases in between. CDR3 length: 14 residues. Germline V gene lookup returns CDR1 SGHVS and CDR2 FQNEAQ. In DNA, the CDR3 is TGTGCCAGCAGCTTACAGGGAGCACGGCAGCCCCAGCATTTT. Translated, it gives CASSLQGARQPQHF.

The sample holds a few counts of this clonotype. CDR3 region: CASRRDRGGSGELFF. The CDR3 bases are TGTGCCAGCAGGCGGGACAGGGGTGGATCCGGGGAGCTGTTTTTT. The chain couples TRBV12-3 or TRBV12-4 to TRBJ2-2; 10 nucleotides align to TRBD1. CDR3 length: 15 residues. Trimming removed 6 bases from V and 6 bases from J; junction bases left unmatched: 7.

This clonotype came up a few times. This chain links TRBV3-1 with TRBJ2-7, with 9 bases lining up with TRBD1. The junction had 6 bases not matched to a gene; V was cut back by 2 bases and J by 1 base. The CDR3 has 16 amino acids. Germline assignment: CDR1 LGHDT and CDR2 YNNKEL (reference sequence). This CDR3 is CASSQTGGSLSYEQYF. The CDR3, as DNA: TGTGCCAGCAGCCAAACAGGGGGCTCTCTATCCTACGAGCAGTACTTC.

This clonotype was counted a few times. The chain links TRBV12-5 to TRBJ2-6; D uncertain. Trimming took off 1 base at V and 1 base at J, with 8 bases between the two ends. Germline CDR1 is LGHNT and CDR2 is FRNRAP. The CDR3 has 16 residues. For the CDR3, the DNA is TGTGCTAGTGGTTTGGAGGTGGCTTCTGGGGCCAACGTCCTGACTTTC. It is translated as CASGLEVASGANVLTF.

CDR3 amino acids: CAISADRNTEAFF. CDR3 DNA: TGTGCCATCAGTGCGGACAGGAACACTGAAGCTTTCTTT. The chain recombines TRBV10-3 with TRBJ1-1; D perhaps matches TRBD1 (6 bases). V was cut by 4 bases and J by 1 base, with 7 bases left in between. This CDR3 has 13 residues. Germline CDR1 and CDR2: ENHRY and SYGVKD.

V and J are TRBV25-1 and TRBJ1-4, with a possible D match to TRBD1 (5 bases). Trimming removed 6 bases from V and 3 bases from J, with 11 bases in between. The CDR3 covers 14 residues. CDR1 is MGHDK and CDR2 is SYGVNS in the germline V gene. In DNA, the CDR3 is TGTGCCAGCAGCGGGACTACAGCTAATGAAAAACTGTTTTTT. Protein product: CASSGTTANEKLFF.